This entry concerns a single T cell receptor (beta chain). CDR1 and CDR2 from the germline V gene are MRHNA and SNTAGT. CDR3 length: 16 residues. V was clipped by 5 bases and J by 2 bases; unmatched bases: 9. The entry originates in a study of blood T cell repertoires in COVID-19. Turning to the study itself: From T cells, B-cell-depleted T cells, or PBMCs came the material, which was cDNA or gDNA.

Original methodology: Reference gene primer amplification in the assay estimated nucleated cell counts. This table comes from immunoSEQ multiplex PCR, and its TCRdb copy is limited to in-frame clones, with some not included. V, J and clone size derive from that table, while D and trimming were established from the DNA sequence. The sample yields approximately 260,000 clones, over 80% seen once. The rearrangement joins TRBV6-4 to TRBJ2-3, with 8 bases fitting TRBD2. This clonotype was obtained from a man aged 60 to 69 who had recovered from COVID-19. The specimen sequenced was peripheral blood. CDR3 in amino acids: CASSPLAGPTTDTQYF. CDR3 sequence (DNA): TGTGCCAGCAGTCCTCTAGCGGGCCCTACCACAGATACGCAGTATTTT.